The rows below give T cell receptor beta chains drawn from one sample of a study of T cell responses to AZD1222 COVID-19 vaccine. Profiled with immunoSEQ multiplex PCR; TCRdb holds only in-frame clones, not every one. The sample holds approximately 270,000 clones, around 93% seen once. The sample in question was peripheral blood, obtained 28 days after the second AZD1222 dose. The source of these receptors is an adult who received the AZD1222 COVID-19 vaccine. Both conserved end residues are part of each CDR3. The D gene is left open where the match is weak. Some rows have no size entry. The others give once, few or many, or a class for an expanded clone.

size	length	J	D	V	DNA	CDR3
-	15	TRBJ1-4	-	TRBV4-1	TGCGCCAGCAGCCCTGTTGGGGGGATTAATGAAAAACTGTTTTTT	CASSPVGGINEKLFF
-	17	TRBJ2-3	TRBD2	TRBV18	TGTGCCAGCTCACCACAATGGGGCGGGGGAGTGAGAAATACGCAGTATTTT	CASSPQWGGGVRNTQYF
once	17	TRBJ1-2	TRBD1	TRBV2	TGTGCCAGCAGGGCAGAAGACAGGGGGGAGATCGACTATGGCTACACCTTC	CASRAEDRGEIDYGYTF
-	13	TRBJ2-7	TRBD1	TRBV2	TGTGCCAGCAGCACCGGGACAGCTTACGAGCAGTACTTC	CASSTGTAYEQYF
-	14	TRBJ1-4	TRBD1	TRBV18	TGTGCCAGCTCACCCGGGACAGTTAATGAAAAACTGTTTTTT	CASSPGTVNEKLFF
-	16	TRBJ2-5	-	TRBV21-1	TGTGCCAGCAGCAAAGTGGGGCCGAGGGCCAAAGAGACCCAGTACTTC	CASSKVGPRAKETQYF
-	15	TRBJ1-2	-	TRBV6-1	TGTGCCAGCAGTGAAGGACGGGGAGGTGACTATGGCTACACCTTC	CASSEGRGGDYGYTF
-	15	TRBJ2-4	TRBD1	TRBV19	TGTGCCACCTCCTGGGGACAGGGATCCAAAAACATTCAGTACTTC	CATSWGQGSKNIQYF
-	13	TRBJ1-4	-	TRBV12-3/TRBV12-4	TGTGCCAGCAGTCTAGGGGGGCGGGAAAAACTGTTTTTT	CASSLGGREKLFF
-	13	TRBJ2-1	-	TRBV2	TGTGCCAGCAGTGAGGGACTGAACAATGAGCAGTTCTTC	CASSEGLNNEQFF
-	14	TRBJ2-7	-	TRBV2	TGTGCCAGCAGTGATCCGGGACACGGAACCGAGCAGTACTTC	CASSDPGHGTEQYF
-	15	TRBJ2-7	TRBD1	TRBV2	TGTGCCAGCAGCACTCCGGGACAGGGGGGGTCCGAGCAGTACTTC	CASSTPGQGGSEQYF
-	13	TRBJ1-2	-	TRBV18	TGTGCCAGTCGTGGGGCAGACGACTATGGCTACACCTTC	CASRGADDYGYTF
-	13	TRBJ2-7	-	TRBV2	TGTGCCAGCAGCGAACAGTCAGACTACGAGCAGTACTTC	CASSEQSDYEQYF
-	14	TRBJ1-1	-	TRBV10-3	TGTGCCATCAGCACACTGCAGGGGCGCTTTGAAGCTTTCTTT	CAISTLQGRFEAFF
-	15	TRBJ2-3	TRBD2	TRBV3-1/TRBV3-2	TGTGCCAGCAGCCAAGTAAACGGGGGGGCAGATACGCAGTATTTT	CASSQVNGGADTQYF
-	14	TRBJ1-1	-	TRBV4-1	TGCGCCAGCAGCCCTCGGAGGGCGCACACTGAAGCTTTCTTT	CASSPRRAHTEAFF
-	14	TRBJ1-1	-	TRBV19	TGTGCCACCAGGCCGGGACAATGGAACACTGAAGCTTTCTTT	CATRPGQWNTEAFF
-	14	TRBJ2-7	-	TRBV27	TGTGCCAGCAGTTTAGGTTTAACTAGCTACGAGCAGTACTTC	CASSLGLTSYEQYF
once	15	TRBJ1-6	-	TRBV2	TGTGCCATCAATACTGCCGGGCCGAAGAATTCACCCCTCCACTTT	CAINTAGPKNSPLHF
-	14	TRBJ1-1	-	TRBV27	TGTGCCAGCAGTTTTAGACGCCTAGACACTGAAGCTTTCTTT	CASSFRRLDTEAFF
-	14	TRBJ2-7	-	TRBV7-9	TGTGCCAGCAGCTTAGAGGGTTGGGTCGCCGAGCAGTACTTC	CASSLEGWVAEQYF
-	13	TRBJ1-1	-	TRBV30	TGTGCCTGGTCCTTTACAGGATACACTGAAGCTTTCTTT	CAWSFTGYTEAFF
once	14	TRBJ2-1	-	TRBV11-2	TGTGCCAGCAGCTCTTTCGCCAGCCCGATGGCGCAGTTCTTC	CASSSFASPMAQFF
-	17	TRBJ2-1	TRBD2	TRBV7-6	TGTGCCAGCAGCTCAAGACTAGCGGGTCTCTCCTACAATGAGCAGTTCTTC	CASSSRLAGLSYNEQFF
-	14	TRBJ1-4	TRBD1	TRBV5-4	TGTGCCAGCAGCTCAGGGGGAACTAATGAAAAACTGTTTTTT	CASSSGGTNEKLFF
-	18	TRBJ2-3	TRBD2	TRBV18	TGTGCCAGCTCAAGGGGACTAGCGGGAGGCCCGAGCACAGATACGCAGTATTTT	CASSRGLAGGPSTDTQYF
-	13	TRBJ2-2	TRBD2	TRBV7-3	TGTGCCAGCAGCTTGGGGACTAGCAATGAGCTGTTTTTT	CASSLGTSNELFF